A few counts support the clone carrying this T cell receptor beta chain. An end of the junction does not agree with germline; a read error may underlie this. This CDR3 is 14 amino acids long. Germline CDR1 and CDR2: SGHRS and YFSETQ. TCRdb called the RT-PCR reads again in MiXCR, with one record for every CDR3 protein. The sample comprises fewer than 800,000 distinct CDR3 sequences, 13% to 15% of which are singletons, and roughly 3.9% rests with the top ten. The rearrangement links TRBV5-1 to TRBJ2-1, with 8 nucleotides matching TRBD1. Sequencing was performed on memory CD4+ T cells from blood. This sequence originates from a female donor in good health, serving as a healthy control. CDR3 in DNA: TGTGCCAGCTCACTAGGACAGGGCGGGGATGAGCAGTTCTTC. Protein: CASSLGQGGDEQFF. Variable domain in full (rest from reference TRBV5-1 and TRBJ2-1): KAGVTQTPRYLIKTRGQQVTLSCSPISGHRSVSWYQQTPGQGLQFLFEYFSETQRNKGNFPGRFSGRQFSNSRSEMNVSTLELGDSALYLCASSLGQGGDEQFFGPGTRLTVL.